This entry describes one T cell receptor beta chain. Only in-frame clones appear in the TCRdb table, and some are missing; sequencing was by immunoSEQ multiplex PCR. The sample gives around 1.1 million clones, about 84% of which show up once; under 0.8% is in the top ten. Germline V lookup: CDR1 SNHLY, CDR2 FYNNEI. CDR3 size: 16 residues. V was pared by 8 bases and J by 2 bases, with 9 bases of the junction left unmatched. The data stem from a study of shared clonotypes between healthy human individuals. Study information: Every donor yielded three CD4 naive, three CD4 memory, two CD8 naive and one CD8 memory plate.

The chain joins TRBV2 to TRBJ2-2, with TRBD2 identical over 9 bases. This clonotype was sampled from a man between 18 and 29 years old in good health. Some clones in this sample may be carry-over from other donors' samples. The source material was memory CD4+ T cells from PBMCs. Subset specified: CD45RA-negative fraction. The CDR3 DNA follows: TGTGCCAGCCGGGGAGGACTAGCGTTTAACACCGGGGAGCTGTTTTTT. Protein sequence: CASRGGLAFNTGELFF.